This TCR beta chain was identified during a study of shared clonotypes between healthy human individuals. Findings and limits, study-wide: Genetic and exposure-history diversity was limited by the small donor number.

Clones were sequenced by immunoSEQ multiplex PCR, and TCRdb holds only the in-frame ones, with some missing. The sample has more than 2 million clones; about 95% are singletons. Per germline, CDR1 SGHRS and CDR2 YFSETQ. V gave up 2 bases and J gave up 0 bases, with 8 bases separating them. This CDR3 is 15 amino acids long. As for this clone: Its antigen remains unknown.

CD8 cells regarded as naive lacked CD45RO, were positively chosen for CCR7, and omitted terminally differentiated effector memory CD45RA+ cells. The sequence came from a young man in good health. The gene calls are TRBV5-1 and TRBJ1-4, with D hard to call. The sample consisted of naive CD8+ T cells sorted from blood. The CDR3 sequence is CASSFDGTTNEKLFF. In DNA, the CDR3 is TGCGCCAGCAGCTTTGACGGTACAACTAATGAAAAACTGTTTTTT.